A single sample gave rise to the 13 T cell receptor beta chains below, sequenced in a study of control samples from healthy donors and cancer patients. Assay used: immunoSEQ multiplex PCR; TCRdb lists only in-frame clones, some missing. The sample has under 200,000 clones; roughly 95% are singletons. The sequencing input was blood. The receptors stem from a woman younger than 45 in good health.

The chain is built from TRBV28 and TRBJ2-7; tentative D call: TRBD1 (6 bases). The V gene lost 5 bases and the J gene lost 0 bases, with 8 bases spanning the gap. This CDR3 spans 13 amino acids. From germline, CDR1 is MDHEN and CDR2 SYDVKM. This chain's CDR3 is CASSIQGSYEQYF. CDR3 DNA: TGTGCCAGCAGTATACAGGGCTCCTACGAGCAGTACTTC.

This chain uses TRBV11-2 with TRBJ1-1, with D possibly matching TRBD1 (5 bases). The length of the CDR3 is 15 residues. V was trimmed by 0 bases and J by 4 bases, leaving 12 bases between them. The germline CDR1 and CDR2 sequences are SGHAT and FQNNGV. In nucleotides, the CDR3 is TGTGCCAGCAGCTTAGATTACGGGGCTGGCACTGAAGCTTTCTTT. Protein sequence: CASSLDYGAGTEAFF. The entire variable domain, with the rest obtained from reference TRBV11-2 and TRBJ1-1, is as follows: EAGVAQSPRYKIIEKRQSVAFWCNPISGHATLYWYQQILGQGPKLLIQFQNNGVVDDSQLPKDRFSAERLKGVDSTLKIQPAKLEDSAVYLCASSLDYGAGTEAFFGQGTRLTVV.

The chain couples TRBV5-6 to TRBJ2-7; unclear D gene. V was shortened by 1 base and J by 4 bases, with 12 bases between the two germline ends. CDR3 length: 14 amino acids. In germline, CDR1 is SGHDT, CDR2 YYEEEE. Here the CDR3 DNA reads TGTGCCAGCAGCTTGAGCCCTCCATGGTACGAGCAGTACTTC. As protein: CASSLSPPWYEQYF.

The rearrangement links TRBV7-2 to TRBJ1-1; D is possibly TRBD1 (5 bases). Trimming took 2 bases from V and 0 from J, leaving 19 bases between them. The CDR3 is made up of 18 amino acids. Germline CDR1 SGHTA, CDR2 FQGNSA. The DNA for the CDR3 is TGTGCCAGCAGCTTATGGGAGGGGAAAGCAGGGCTGAACACTGAAGCTTTCTTT. This translates into CASSLWEGKAGLNTEAFF. Supplemented by reference TRBV7-2 and TRBJ1-1, the full variable domain reads GAGVSQSPSNKVTEKGKDVELRCDPISGHTALYWYRQSLGQGLEFLIYFQGNSAPDKSGLPSDRFSAERTGGSVSTLTIQRTQQEDSAVYLCASSLWEGKAGLNTEAFFGQGTRLTVV.

V and J are TRBV11-2 and TRBJ2-1, with 7 bases matching TRBD2. There are 16 residues in the CDR3. With 2 bases clipped from V and 2 bases from J, the junction kept 6 bases outside the gene matches. Germline V gives CDR1 SGHAT, CDR2 FQNNGV. The CDR3 spells CASSLPLGLAYNEQFF. Here the CDR3 DNA reads TGTGCCAGCAGCTTACCCCTAGGACTAGCCTACAATGAGCAGTTCTTC.

This rearrangement joins TRBV5-1 to TRBJ2-1; D unresolved. The CDR3 has 15 residues. The V end was cut by 0 bases, the J end by 0 bases, with 7 bases between. Looked up from germline, CDR1 is SGHRS and CDR2 is YFSETQ. The CDR3 nucleotides are TGCGCCAGCAGCTTGGACTTAAGCTCCTACAATGAGCAGTTCTTC. As protein: CASSLDLSSYNEQFF.

V gene TRBV3-1 (or the pseudogene TRBV3-2) combines with J gene TRBJ2-1; 7 nucleotides line up with TRBD1. Trimming took 5 bases from V and 10 from J; bases not matched to a gene: 17. Germline V gives CDR1 LGHDT, CDR2 YNNKEL (reference sequence). The CDR3 sequence is 16 residues long. The CDR3: CASSEQTGTGLWEQFF. The CDR3 DNA sequence: TGTGCCAGCAGCGAACAGACAGGGACCGGGCTTTGGGAGCAGTTCTTC.

This clone came up once. Other DNA sequences within the sample encode an identical CDR3. The chain joins TRBV28 to TRBJ1-2, with D perhaps matching TRBD1 (6 bases). Per germline, CDR1 MDHEN and CDR2 SYDVKM. Trimming stripped 3 bases from V and 9 bases from J, with 17 bases between. The CDR3 runs to 14 residues. CDR3 residues: CASSFVWDKSSYTF. CDR3 nucleotides: TGTGCCAGCAGTTTCGTTTGGGACAAATCAAGCTACACCTTC.

V and J are TRBV19 and TRBJ2-5; D is uncertain. The CDR3 runs to 13 residues. V dropped 8 bases and J dropped 5 bases, with 15 bases sitting between them. Germline CDR1 and CDR2: LNHDA and SQIVND (reference sequence). The DNA for the CDR3 is TGTGCCAGTGGTCATCTAACTTTGGAGACCCAGTACTTC. Translation gives CASGHLTLETQYF.

The V and J genes are TRBV6-5 and TRBJ1-5; 8 bases are shared with TRBD1. This CDR3 is 14 amino acids long. The V gene end was trimmed by 6 bases and the J gene end by 3 bases; junction bases not matched to a gene: 4. Per germline, CDR1 MNHEY and CDR2 SVGAGI. CDR3 in amino acids: CASSRTGNNQPQHF. Here the CDR3 DNA reads TGTGCCAGCAGCCGGACAGGGAACAATCAGCCCCAGCATTTT.

This chain links TRBV10-3 with TRBJ1-1, with 10 bases matching TRBD1. The CDR3 has 13 residues. The J segment lost 7 bases and the V segment lost 9 bases, leaving 8 bases of the junction unmatched. CDR1 is ENHRY, CDR2 SYGVKD, per germline. CDR3 nucleotides: TGTGCCATGATGGGACAGGGGTTCGGTGAAGCTTTCTTT. Translating gives CAMMGQGFGEAFF.

The chain has TRBV10-3 and TRBJ2-6; 9 nucleotides agree with TRBD2. Germline CDR1 and CDR2: ENHRY and SYGVKD. V trimming: 6 bases; J trimming: 2 bases; junction bases outside the gene matches: 5. The CDR3 loop spans 16 amino acids. CDR3 sequence reads: CAIRAGGGAGANVLTF. Here the CDR3 DNA reads TGTGCCATCAGAGCGGGGGGCGGGGCTGGGGCCAACGTCCTGACTTTC.

The chain joins TRBV27 to TRBJ2-5, with 7 positions matching TRBD2. J lost 5 bases, V lost 5 bases, and 8 bases had no gene match. The CDR3 is made up of 14 amino acids. The germline V gene encodes CDR1 MNHEY and CDR2 SMNVEV (reference sequence). CDR3 coding DNA: TGTGCCAGCAGTCCAGGACTAGTTGCTGAGACCCAGTACTTC. The encoded protein is CASSPGLVAETQYF.